This T cell receptor beta chain was captured in a study of cytomegalovirus exposure and HLA in healthy donors. Only in-frame clones appear in the TCRdb table, and some are missing; sequencing was by immunoSEQ multiplex PCR. The sample consists of 150,000 or so clones, nearly 90% of them appearing once. About this clone itself: Its antigen is as yet unknown.

Notes on the study in general: Overall, around 160 TCR beta chains were annotated as cytomegalovirus-associated. Subsequent analysis showed first-cohort TCR clusters tending to co-occur in some 120 validation repertoires. Rarity characterized most TCR sequences, yet some public TCRs appeared in many donors. Reports described diagnosis of cytomegalovirus status by the classifier as highly specific and sensitive.

The CDR3 extends over 20 amino acids. The TCR comes from a young woman in good health and CMV-seronegative. The V gene is TRBV21-1, the J gene TRBJ1-6; the D call in the table, TRBD1, was not verified against the DNA. TRBV21-1 has pseudogene status. The sequencing sample was made of PBMCs. CDR3 sequence reads: CASIQKRTAYLGRSHSPLHF. The DNA of the CDR3 is TGTGCCAGCATCCAAAAAAGGACAGCCTATCTTGGAAGGTCCCATTCACCCCTCCACTTT.